Following are 22 T cell receptor beta chains from one sample sequenced in a study of spatial heterogeneity in lung cancer. Noted time point: sample taken at primary tumor resection. TCRdb ran MiXCR on the 5' RACE reads and lists one entry per CDR3 protein. This sample carries nearly 80,000 distinct CDR3 sequences, under 8.5% of them seen once, and the ten largest clones take 6.8%. The sample here was PBMCs, taken at surgery. The receptors here all came from a male donor with early-stage non-small cell lung cancer.

This clonotype was seen a handful of times. This chain joins TRBV14 and TRBJ1-2, with D maybe TRBD1 (5 bases). V was clipped by 2 bases and J by 6 bases, with 10 bases between them. There are 13 residues in the CDR3. Per germline, CDR1 SGHDN and CDR2 FVKESK. CDR3 DNA: TGTGCCAGCAGCCAAAGACAGAACGATGGCTACACCTTC. Its protein is CASSQRQNDGYTF.

In this sample, this clonotype turned up a few times. This chain uses TRBV5-5 with TRBJ1-4, with no clear D. Trimming stripped 2 bases from V and 4 bases from J, with 3 bases between. CDR3 size: 12 residues. CDR1 is SGHKS and CDR2 is YYEKEE in the germline V gene (reference sequence). CDR3 protein: CASSLVNEKLFF. The CDR3, as DNA: TGTGCCAGCAGCTTAGTTAATGAAAAACTGTTTTTT.

This clonotype has a handful of counts. The chain uses TRBV24-1 and TRBJ1-4; D unclear. V was shortened by 0 bases and J by 7 bases, with 11 bases between the two germline ends. The germline V gene encodes CDR1 KGHDR and CDR2 SFDVKD. CDR3 length: 15 residues. The CDR3 reads CATSDLTDGGEKLFF. The CDR3 DNA reads TGTGCCACCAGTGATTTGACAGATGGTGGTGAAAAACTGTTTTTT.

This clonotype was observed many times. The rearrangement links TRBV19 to TRBJ2-3, with 9 bases fitting TRBD2. Trimming at V came to 5 bases and at J to 6 bases, leaving 15 bases not matched to a gene. The length of the CDR3 is 17 residues. CDR1 is LNHDA, CDR2 SQIVND, per germline (reference sequence). CDR3: CASSPISSGRLGDTQYF. Here the CDR3 DNA reads TGTGCCAGTAGTCCGATAAGTAGCGGGAGACTCGGGGATACGCAGTATTTT.

This clonotype was seen many times. The chain combines TRBV4-3 with TRBJ1-2; 8 positions agree with TRBD1. Germline V gene sequence: CDR1 LGHNA, CDR2 YSLEER. Trimming took 3 bases from V and 7 from J; bases not matched to a gene: 4. This CDR3 comprises 13 residues. CDR3 sequence: CASSQTTGGGYTF. Written as DNA, the CDR3 is TGCGCCAGCAGCCAGACAACAGGGGGTGGCTACACCTTC.

This clonotype was seen at least ten times. J is TRBJ2-1 and V is TRBV7-6; 7 nucleotides agree with TRBD2. The V segment lost 3 bases and the J segment 2 bases; nucleotides outside the gene matches: 1. Germline CDR1 and CDR2: SGHVS and FNYEAQ. The CDR3 has 14 amino acids. The CDR3 protein is CASSFSGPYNEQFF. CDR3 bases: TGTGCCAGCAGCTTTAGCGGGCCCTACAATGAGCAGTTCTTC. The variable domain in full, with the rest retrieved from reference TRBV7-6 and TRBJ2-1, is GAGVSQSPRYKVTKRGQDVALRCDPISGHVSLYWYRQALGQGPEFLTYFNYEAQQDKSGLPNDRFSAERPEGSISTLTIQRTEQRDSAMYRCASSFSGPYNEQFFGPGTRLTVL.

This clonotype was picked up many times. The V and J genes are TRBV4-3 and TRBJ2-3, with no clear D. The CDR3 extends over 14 amino acids. The V end lost 0 bases, the J end lost 2 bases, and 6 bases lay between the germline ends. Germline V gene lookup returns CDR1 LGHNA and CDR2 YSLEER. This chain's CDR3 is CASSQDRNTDTQYF. In nucleotides, the CDR3 is TGCGCCAGCAGCCAAGATAGGAACACAGATACGCAGTATTTT.

The chain carries TRBV20-1 and TRBJ2-3, with 14 bases lining up with TRBD2. CDR3 length equals 16 residues. Unmatched junction bases numbered 6, after V lost 1 base and J lost 6 bases. Per germline, CDR1 DFQATT and CDR2 SNEGSKA (reference sequence). CDR3 protein: CSARAGTSGRGDTQYF. For the CDR3, the DNA is TGCAGTGCTAGAGCCGGGACTAGCGGGAGAGGGGATACGCAGTATTTT.

This clonotype has a handful of counts. The V and J genes are TRBV10-2 and TRBJ2-2; D call uncertain. Trimming took off 3 bases at V and 3 bases at J, with 8 bases between the two ends. Germline V gene sequence: CDR1 WSHSY, CDR2 SAAADI. The CDR3 contains 14 residues. Written as DNA, the CDR3 is TGCGCCAGCAGTGACTTGTCCTACACCGGGGAGCTGTTTTTT. Protein sequence: CASSDLSYTGELFF.

The chain couples TRBV4-1 to TRBJ1-4; the D is unclear. CDR3 size: 16 residues. CDR1 is MGHRA, CDR2 YSYEKL, per germline. V was clipped by 1 base and J by 8 bases, with 17 bases between them. The CDR3: CASSQVGLLGREKLFF. CDR3 sequence (DNA): TGCGCCAGCAGCCAAGTCGGACTCCTGGGGAGGGAAAAACTGTTTTTT.

This clonotype was observed at least ten times. The chain links TRBV7-8 to TRBJ2-7; D remains unclear. Trimming removed 6 bases at V and 0 bases at J, with 18 bases between. The CDR3 has 16 residues. Germline loops: CDR1 SGHVS, CDR2 FQNEAQ. The CDR3 nucleotides read TGTGCCAGCAGTCCACCCCTAAGGGTCAGCTCCTACGAGCAGTACTTC. Its translation is CASSPPLRVSSYEQYF.

At least ten counts were recorded for this clonotype. The chain is built from TRBV29-1 and TRBJ1-1, with 8 bases aligning to TRBD1. The J segment lost 6 bases and the V segment lost 5 bases, leaving 5 bases of the junction unmatched. The CDR3 runs to 12 residues. Looked up from germline, CDR1 is SQVTM and CDR2 is ANQGSEA. The CDR3 DNA reads as TGCAGCGTTACAGACAGGGGACCTGAAGCTTTCTTT. Translated, it gives CSVTDRGPEAFF.

This clonotype showed up many times. This chain uses TRBV29-1 with TRBJ2-7; a weak D match, TRBD1 (6 bases). The germline V gene has CDR1 SQVTM and CDR2 ANQGSEA. The CDR3 has 15 residues. Trimming took 1 base from V and 2 from J, leaving 15 bases between them. Written as DNA, the CDR3 is TGCAGCGTTGAAGGGCAACGGGGACAAGCCTACGAGCAGTACTTC. As protein: CSVEGQRGQAYEQYF.

This sequence joins TRBV5-6 and TRBJ1-5; TRBD1 aligns across 10 bases. In germline, CDR1 is SGHDT, CDR2 YYEEEE. CDR3 length equals 15 residues. J was trimmed by 3 bases and V by 6 bases; bases with no gene match: 6. The CDR3 reads CASTRQGAFNQPQHF. The CDR3 region has the DNA TGTGCCAGCACCCGACAGGGGGCTTTCAATCAGCCCCAGCATTTT.

This clonotype appeared a few times. This chain connects TRBV7-2 to TRBJ2-2; no firm D call. CDR1 SGHTA and CDR2 FQGNSA come from the germline V gene. The germline V and J ends were trimmed by 2 bases and 6 bases, with 7 bases remaining between them. The CDR3 covers 13 residues. In DNA, the CDR3 is TGTGCCAGCAGCTTATACGAGGCCGGGGAGCTGTTTTTT. It is translated as CASSLYEAGELFF.

This clonotype has more than one count but fewer than ten. The CDR3 coding sequence is TGTGCCAGCAGCTGGACAGGGGAAGGCTACACCTTC. This codes for CASSWTGEGYTF. This chain uses TRBV2 with TRBJ1-2; TRBD1 agrees at 9 bases. From germline, CDR1 is SNHLY and CDR2 FYNNEI. The V gene end was trimmed by 6 bases and the J gene end by 8 bases; junction bases not matched to a gene: 4. The CDR3 runs 12 residues.

The chain couples TRBV6-6 to TRBJ2-6; 9 positions agree with TRBD1. Germline V gives CDR1 MNHNY, CDR2 SVGAGI (reference sequence). The CDR3 spans 17 residues. V was pared by 4 bases and J by 4 bases, with 8 bases of the junction left unmatched. In DNA, the CDR3 is TGTGCCAGCAGTTTGGCACAGGGGGCGCACGGGGCCAACGTCCTGACTTTC. Protein: CASSLAQGAHGANVLTF.

This clonotype was observed at least ten times. The chain employs TRBV12-3 or TRBV12-4 and TRBJ2-1, with 8 bases lining up with TRBD1. V trimming: 5 bases; J trimming: 4 bases; junction bases outside the gene matches: 7. The CDR3 consists of 15 residues. CDR3 protein: CASSLGQEFYNEQFF. In DNA form, the CDR3 reads TGTGCCAGCAGTCTGGGACAGGAGTTTTACAATGAGCAGTTCTTC.

The CDR3 sequence is CASTFEGLDYNEQFF. The CDR3 DNA follows: TGTGCCAGCACCTTTGAGGGACTAGACTACAATGAGCAGTTCTTC. The chain carries TRBV2 and TRBJ2-1, with 8 bases lining up with TRBD2. The CDR3 runs to 15 residues. Trimming cost V 7 bases and J 3 bases; bases outside gene matches: 8. CDR1 is SNHLY and CDR2 is FYNNEI in the germline V gene.

This clonotype was picked up a small number of times. The chain recombines TRBV6-6 with TRBJ1-2; D might be TRBD1 (5 bases). The CDR3 covers 13 residues. Between the trimmed V and J ends, which lost 3 bases and 6 bases, there was a span of 11 bases. CDR1 and CDR2 from the germline V gene are MNHNY and SVGAGI (reference sequence). CDR3 in DNA: TGTGCCAGCAGTTATCCCGGGACGGATGGCTACACCTTC. As protein: CASSYPGTDGYTF.

This clonotype was counted ten times or more. In DNA, the CDR3 is TGTGCCAGCGCGTTCCTTGGACAGGGCTACGAGCAGTACTTC. It yields the protein CASAFLGQGYEQYF. The chain is built from TRBV7-9 and TRBJ2-7, with 8 bases identical to TRBD1. The germline V gene has CDR1 SEHNR and CDR2 FQNEAQ (reference sequence). The junction had 9 bases not matched to a gene; V was cut back by 8 bases and J by 3 bases. The CDR3 consists of 14 residues. Full variable domain (rest looked up from reference TRBV7-9 and TRBJ2-7): DTGVSQNPRHKITKRGQNVTFRCDPISEHNRLYWYRQTLGQGPEFLTYFQNEAQLEKSRLLSDRFSAERPKGSFSTLEIQRTEQGDSAMYLCASAFLGQGYEQYFGPGTRLTVT.

There are a few counts of this clonotype. This chain connects TRBV10-3 to TRBJ2-3; TRBD2 agrees at 7 bases. The CDR3 loop spans 14 amino acids. CDR1 and CDR2 from the germline V gene are ENHRY and SYGVKD. With V trimmed by 11 bases and J by 5 bases, 13 bases remained unmatched. CDR3 sequence reads: CAVRREGLEDTQYF. For the CDR3, the DNA is TGTGCCGTAAGGAGGGAGGGCCTTGAAGATACGCAGTATTTT.